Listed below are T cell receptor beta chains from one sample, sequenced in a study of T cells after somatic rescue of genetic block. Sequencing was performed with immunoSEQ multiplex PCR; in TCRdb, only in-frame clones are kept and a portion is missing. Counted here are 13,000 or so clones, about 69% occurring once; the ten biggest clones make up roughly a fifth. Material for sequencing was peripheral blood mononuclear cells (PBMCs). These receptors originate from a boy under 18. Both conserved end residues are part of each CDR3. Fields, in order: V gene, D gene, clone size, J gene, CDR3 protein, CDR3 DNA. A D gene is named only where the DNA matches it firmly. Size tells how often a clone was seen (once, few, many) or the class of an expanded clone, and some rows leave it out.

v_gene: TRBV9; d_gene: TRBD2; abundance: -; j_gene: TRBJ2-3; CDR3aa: CASTRGGSDTQYF; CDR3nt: TGTGCCAGCACCCGGGGGGGCTCAGATACGCAGTATTTT
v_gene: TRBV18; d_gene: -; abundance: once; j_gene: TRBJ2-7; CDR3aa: CASSPRGTSYEQYF; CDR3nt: TGTGCCAGCTCACCAAGGGGGACATCTTACGAGCAGTACTTC
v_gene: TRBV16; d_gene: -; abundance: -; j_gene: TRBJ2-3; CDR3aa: CASSQGTVDTQYF; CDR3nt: TGTGCCAGCAGCCAAGGGACGGTAGATACGCAGTATTTT
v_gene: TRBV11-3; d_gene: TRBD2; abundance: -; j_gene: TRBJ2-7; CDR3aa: CASSTGLAGGGGYEQYF; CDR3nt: TGTGCCAGCAGCACGGGACTAGCGGGAGGGGGGGGCTACGAGCAGTACTTC
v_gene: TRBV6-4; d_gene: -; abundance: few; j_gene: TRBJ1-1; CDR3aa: CASRITGSTEAFF; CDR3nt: TGTGCCAGCAGGATCACAGGGTCCACTGAAGCTTTCTTT
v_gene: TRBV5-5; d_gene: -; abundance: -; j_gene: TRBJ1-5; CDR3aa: CASSSRVSNQPQHF; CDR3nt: TGTGCCAGCAGCTCCCGGGTGAGCAATCAGCCCCAGCATTTT
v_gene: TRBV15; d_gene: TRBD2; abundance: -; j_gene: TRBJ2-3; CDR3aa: CATSRDWAGGPSDTQYF; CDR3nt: TGTGCCACCAGCAGAGATTGGGCGGGAGGGCCTTCAGATACGCAGTATTTT
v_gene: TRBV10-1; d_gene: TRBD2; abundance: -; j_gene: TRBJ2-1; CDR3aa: CASTECLAELYEQFF; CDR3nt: TGCGCCAGCACCGAGTGCCTAGCGGAATTATATGAGCAGTTCTTC
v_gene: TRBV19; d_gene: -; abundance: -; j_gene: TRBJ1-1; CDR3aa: CASMGRNTEAFF; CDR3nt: TGTGCCAGTATGGGGAGGAACACTGAAGCTTTCTTT
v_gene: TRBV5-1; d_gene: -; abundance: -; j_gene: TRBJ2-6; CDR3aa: CASSSQSSGANVLTF; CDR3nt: TGCGCCAGCTCATCACAGAGCTCTGGGGCCAACGTCCTGACTTTC
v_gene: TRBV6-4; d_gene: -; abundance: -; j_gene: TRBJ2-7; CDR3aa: CASSETRQGPISYEQYF; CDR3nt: TGTGCCAGCAGTGAAACCCGGCAGGGGCCTATTTCCTACGAGCAGTACTTC
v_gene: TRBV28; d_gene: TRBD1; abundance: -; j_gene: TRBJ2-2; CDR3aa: CASRTLGGQGVTGELFF; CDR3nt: TGTGCCAGCAGGACACTGGGGGGACAGGGGGTCACCGGGGAGCTGTTTTTT
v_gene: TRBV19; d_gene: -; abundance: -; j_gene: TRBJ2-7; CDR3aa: CASSIPGGRSYEQYF; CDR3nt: TGTGCCAGTAGTATTCCAGGGGGGCGCTCCTACGAGCAGTACTTC
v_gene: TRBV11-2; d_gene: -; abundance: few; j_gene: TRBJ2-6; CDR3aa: CASSLQGSGANVLTF; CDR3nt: TGTGCCAGCAGCTTACAGGGTTCTGGGGCCAACGTCCTGACTTTC
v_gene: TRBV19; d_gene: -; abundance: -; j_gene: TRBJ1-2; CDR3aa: CATHFNYGYTF; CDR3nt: TGTGCTACACACTTTAACTATGGCTACACCTTC
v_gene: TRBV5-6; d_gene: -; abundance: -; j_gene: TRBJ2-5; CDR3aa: CASSLASLGEETQYF; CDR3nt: TGTGCCAGCAGCTTGGCCTCTTTAGGGGAAGAGACCCAGTACTTC
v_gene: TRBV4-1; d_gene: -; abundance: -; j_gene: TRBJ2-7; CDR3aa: CASSQEGARGSYEQYF; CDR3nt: TGCGCCAGCAGCCAAGAAGGGGCACGGGGCTCCTACGAGCAGTACTTC
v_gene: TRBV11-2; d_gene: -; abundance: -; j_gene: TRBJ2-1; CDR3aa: CASSLDGTYNEQFF; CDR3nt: TGTGCCAGCAGCTTAGACGGGACCTACAATGAGCAGTTCTTC
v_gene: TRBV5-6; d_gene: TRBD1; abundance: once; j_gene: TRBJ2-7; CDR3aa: CASSLRTGGPFYEQYF; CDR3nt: TGTGCCAGCAGCTTAAGGACAGGGGGCCCCTTCTACGAGCAGTACTTC